This T cell receptor (beta chain) appears in the sequencing data of a study of OX40 agonist ivuxolimab in advanced cancers. Study-level background: Partial responses were achieved by three patients, of whom one had hepatocellular carcinoma and two had cutaneous melanoma.

Broader study findings: Normalized T-cell clonal expansion was also low in a subset of nonresponders. Partial responders at 0.1-3.0 mg/kg had among the lowest clonal expansion. Clones of CD4+ and CD8+ blood T cells grew by week 6 at doses of 0.1 to 3.0 mg/kg.

The CDR3 has 16 amino acids. CDR1 is SGHAT, CDR2 FQNNGV, per germline. With V trimmed by 1 base and J by 6 bases, 9 bases remained unmatched. Sequenced by immunoSEQ multiplex PCR; TCRdb stores in-frame clones only, minus some. This table has tens of thousands of clones, 85% appearing once. On this clone: Its matching antigen is unknown.

The clonotype was recovered from an adult with an advanced solid tumor such as melanoma, head and neck, liver or kidney cancer. The gene calls are TRBV11-2 and TRBJ2-7, with TRBD2 matching 10 bases. This sample comprised CD4+ or CD8+ T cells sorted from blood, obtained in a trial of the OX40 agonist ivuxolimab. CDR3 DNA sequence: TGTGCCAGCAGCTTAGCCCGGAGGCCTAGCGGGGGCGAGCAGTACTTC. This encodes CASSLARRPSGGEQYF.